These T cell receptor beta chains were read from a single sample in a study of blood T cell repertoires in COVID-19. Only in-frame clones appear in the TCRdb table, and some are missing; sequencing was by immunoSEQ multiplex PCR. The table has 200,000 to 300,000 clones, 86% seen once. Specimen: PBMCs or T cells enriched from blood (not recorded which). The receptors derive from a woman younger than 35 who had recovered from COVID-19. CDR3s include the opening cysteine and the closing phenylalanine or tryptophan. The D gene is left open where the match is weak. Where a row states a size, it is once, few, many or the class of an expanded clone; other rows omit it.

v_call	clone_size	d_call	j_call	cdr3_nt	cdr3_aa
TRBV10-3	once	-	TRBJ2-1	TGTGCCATCAGTAGGGGACTGTCCTACAATGAGCAGTTCTTC	CAISRGLSYNEQFF
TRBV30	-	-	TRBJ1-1	TGTGCCTGGAGTGTATCAGTCCGGGGATCGACTGAAGCTTTCTTT	CAWSVSVRGSTEAFF
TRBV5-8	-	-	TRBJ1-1	TGTGCCAGCAGCTTGGTGCGGGATACTTGGGCCACTGAAGCTTTCTTT	CASSLVRDTWATEAFF
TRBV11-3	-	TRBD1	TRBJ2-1	TGTGCCAGCAACCTCCGGGACAGTCGGGGCGGTGAGCAGTTCTTC	CASNLRDSRGGEQFF
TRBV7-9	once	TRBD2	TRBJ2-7	TGTGCCAGCAGCCCCAGCGGGAAGATCTACGAGCAGTACTTC	CASSPSGKIYEQYF
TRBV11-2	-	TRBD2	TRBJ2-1	TGTGCCAGCAGCTTAATCGGACTAGCGATGAGCTCCTACAATGAGCAGTTCTTC	CASSLIGLAMSSYNEQFF
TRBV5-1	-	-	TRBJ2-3	TGCGCCAGCAGCTTGGGTGGGACTAGCACAGATACGCAGTATTTT	CASSLGGTSTDTQYF
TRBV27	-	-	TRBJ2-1	TGTGCCAGCAGTTTATCGATATCAGGTGTTGGGGAGCAGTTCTTC	CASSLSISGVGEQFF
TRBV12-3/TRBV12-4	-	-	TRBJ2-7	TGTGCCAGCAAGGGGGTACCCTACGAGCAGTACTTC	CASKGVPYEQYF
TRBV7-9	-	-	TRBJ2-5	TGTGCCAGCAGCTCTGGGCCGTGGGGGCGCGGGGAGACCCAGTACTTC	CASSSGPWGRGETQYF
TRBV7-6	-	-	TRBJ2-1	TGTGCCAGCAGCCTAACTATAACGGGGAATGAGCAGTTCTTC	CASSLTITGNEQFF
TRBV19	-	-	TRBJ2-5	TGTGCCAGTAGTTCCACCGGGACTCAAACGGCGAACTTC	CASSSTGTQTANF
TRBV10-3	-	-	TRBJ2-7	TGTGCCATCAGGGGGGCAGGGGCCTCCTACGAGCAGTACTTC	CAIRGAGASYEQYF
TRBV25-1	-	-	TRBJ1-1	TGTGCCAGCAGTGCCCGACAGGTGAACACTGAAGCTTTCTTT	CASSARQVNTEAFF
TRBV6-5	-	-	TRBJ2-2	TGTGCCAGCAGTTACGCGGTAGTGACGGGTACCGGGGAGCTGTTTTTT	CASSYAVVTGTGELFF
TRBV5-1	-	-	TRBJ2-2	TGCGCCAGCAGCCTTGCCGGTGTGACGGGGGAACGGCTGTTTTTT	CASSLAGVTGERLFF
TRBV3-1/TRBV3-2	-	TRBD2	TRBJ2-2	TGTGCCAGCAGCCCCCCCCGGACTAGCGCTGGCGGGGAGCTGTTTTTT	CASSPPRTSAGGELFF
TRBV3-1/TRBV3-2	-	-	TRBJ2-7	TGTGCCAGCAGCCAGTACTACGAGCAGTACTTC	CASSQYYEQYF
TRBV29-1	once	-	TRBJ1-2	TGCAGCGTTGAGGGCAGTCGCGACTATGGCTACACCTTC	CSVEGSRDYGYTF
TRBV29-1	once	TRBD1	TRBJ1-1	TGCAGCGCAGGACAGGGCTCGGGCACTGAAGCTTTCTTT	CSAGQGSGTEAFF
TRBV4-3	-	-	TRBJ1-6	TGCGCCAGCAGCCAAGATGGCTGGGGCTCTAATTCACCCCTCCACTTT	CASSQDGWGSNSPLHF
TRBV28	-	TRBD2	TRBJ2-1	TGTGCCAGCAGTCTAGGCGCTAGCGGGAGGGATGAGCAGTTCTTC	CASSLGASGRDEQFF
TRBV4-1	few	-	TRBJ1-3	TGCGCCAGCAGCCCGATCAGGGCCCCTGGAAACACCATATATTTT	CASSPIRAPGNTIYF
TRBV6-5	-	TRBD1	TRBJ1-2	TGTGCCAGCAGGGGGACAGAACAATCCTATGGCTACACCTTC	CASRGTEQSYGYTF
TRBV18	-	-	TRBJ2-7	TGTGCCAGCTCTCAACAGGACTACGAGCAGTACTTC	CASSQQDYEQYF
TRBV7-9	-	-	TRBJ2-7	TGTGCCAGCACCCCCCCGACTTCCTACGAGCAGTACTTC	CASTPPTSYEQYF
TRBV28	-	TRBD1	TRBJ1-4	TGTGCCAGCAGTTTGACAGGGGGCGCATTATTGGATGAAAAACTGTTTTTT	CASSLTGGALLDEKLFF
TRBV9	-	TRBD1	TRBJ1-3	TGTGCCAGCAGAGGGGACAGCCCAAACACCATATATTTT	CASRGDSPNTIYF
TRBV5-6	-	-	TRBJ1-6	TGTGCCAGCAGCTGGGGGGAATTACAGGATTCACCCCTCCACTTT	CASSWGELQDSPLHF
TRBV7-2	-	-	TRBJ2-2	TGTGCCAGCAGCTTTAGTGGTTACACCGGGGAGCTGTTTTTT	CASSFSGYTGELFF
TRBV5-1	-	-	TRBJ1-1	TGCGCCAGCAGCCTAGCGAACACTGAAGCTTTCTTT	CASSLANTEAFF
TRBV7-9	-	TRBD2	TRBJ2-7	TGTGCCAGCAGCCCCCTCCGCCTAGCGGGACGCAACGAGCAGTACTTC	CASSPLRLAGRNEQYF
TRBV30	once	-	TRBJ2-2	TGTGCCGTACAAATAATGAACACCGGGGAGCTGTTTTTT	CAVQIMNTGELFF